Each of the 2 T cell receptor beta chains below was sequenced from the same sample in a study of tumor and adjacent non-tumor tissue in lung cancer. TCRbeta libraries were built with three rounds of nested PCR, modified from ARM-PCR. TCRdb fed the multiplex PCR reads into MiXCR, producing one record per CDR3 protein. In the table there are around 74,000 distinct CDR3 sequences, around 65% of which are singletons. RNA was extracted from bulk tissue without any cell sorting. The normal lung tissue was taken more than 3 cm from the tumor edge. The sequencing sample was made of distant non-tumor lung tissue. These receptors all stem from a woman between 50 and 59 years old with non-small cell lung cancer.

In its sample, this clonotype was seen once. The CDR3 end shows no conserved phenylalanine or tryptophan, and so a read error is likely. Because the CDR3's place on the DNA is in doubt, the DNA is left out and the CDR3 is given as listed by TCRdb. CDR3 sequence reads: CASSPNRVTDTKYL. V is TRBV11-2 and J is TRBJ2-3. The germline V gene encodes CDR1 SGHAT and CDR2 FQNNGV. The CDR3 has 14 residues if both end residues are counted.

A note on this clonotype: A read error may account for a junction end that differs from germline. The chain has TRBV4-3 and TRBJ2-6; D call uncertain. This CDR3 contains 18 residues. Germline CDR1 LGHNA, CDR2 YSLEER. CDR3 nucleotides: TGCACCAGCAGCCAAGAAAATGAAGGGAACTCTGGGACCAACGTCCTGACTTTC. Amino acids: CTSSQENEGNSGTNVLTF.